Below, one TCR beta chain is given with its context. PCR primers comprised 60 Vbeta and 13 Jbeta primers. Clones were read by immunoSEQ multiplex PCR, and TCRdb kept only the in-frame ones, dropping some. The sample data list roughly 58,000 clones. This sample was taken from a study of cytomegalovirus exposure and HLA in healthy donors. The length of the CDR3 is 14 residues. V lost 4 bases to trimming and J lost 8 bases, with 16 bases between them. The germline V gene has CDR1 SGHKS and CDR2 YYEKEE (reference sequence). The sequence was collected from a woman in her fifties or sixties in good health and CMV-seropositive. The chain is built from TRBV5-5 and TRBJ2-1, with D tentatively TRBD1 (6 bases). Sequenced material: PBMCs. CDR3: CASSPGTGYDEQFF. The DNA of the CDR3 is TGTGCCAGCAGCCCCGGTACAGGGTACGATGAGCAGTTCTTC.